Included here is one T cell receptor beta chain sequence, with context. Antigen unknown. This sample was taken from a study of cytomegalovirus exposure and HLA in healthy donors. The study's findings and limits: The study labeled around 160 TCR beta chains cytomegalovirus-associated. Cytomegalovirus status, reportedly, was diagnosed with high specificity and sensitivity by the classifier. Subsequent analysis revealed that first-cohort TCR clusters tended to co-occur in the roughly 120 validation repertoires. Most TCR sequences showed up rarely, but some public TCRs showed up in many donors.

The J segment lost 3 bases and the V segment lost 5 bases, leaving 11 bases of the junction unmatched. Germline V gene lookup returns CDR1 SGHTA and CDR2 FQGNSA. The CDR3 extends over 16 amino acids. Here immunoSEQ multiplex PCR was the method, and the copy in TCRdb shows in-frame clones only, minus some. The table shows over 250,000 clones, with 65% to 90% occurring only once. This TCR came from a woman younger than 30 in good health and CMV-seronegative. The sequenced sample was PBMCs. The chain links TRBV7-2 to TRBJ1-1, with 8 bases fitting TRBD1. The chain's CDR3 is CASSLGTGGLDTEAFF. As DNA, the CDR3 is TGTGCCAGCAGCCTAGGGACAGGCGGCTTGGACACTGAAGCTTTCTTT. Combining the CDR3 with reference TRBV7-2 and TRBJ1-1 gives the whole variable domain GAGVSQSPSNKVTEKGKDVELRCDPISGHTALYWYRQSLGQGLEFLIYFQGNSAPDKSGLPSDRFSAERTGGSVSTLTIQRTQQEDSAVYLCASSLGTGGLDTEAFFGQGTRLTVV.